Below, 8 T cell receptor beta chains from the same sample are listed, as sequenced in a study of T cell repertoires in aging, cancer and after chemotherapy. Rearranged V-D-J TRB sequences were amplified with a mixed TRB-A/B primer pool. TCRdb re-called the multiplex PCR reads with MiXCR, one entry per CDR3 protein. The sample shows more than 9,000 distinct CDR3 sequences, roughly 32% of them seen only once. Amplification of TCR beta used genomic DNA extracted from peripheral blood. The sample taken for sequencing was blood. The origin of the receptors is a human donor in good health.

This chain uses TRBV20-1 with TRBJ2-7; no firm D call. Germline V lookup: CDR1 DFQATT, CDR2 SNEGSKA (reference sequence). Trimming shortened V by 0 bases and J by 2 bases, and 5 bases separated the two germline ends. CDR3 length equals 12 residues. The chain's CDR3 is CSARDLTYEQYF. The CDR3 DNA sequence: TGCAGTGCTAGAGATTTAACCTACGAGCAGTACTTC.

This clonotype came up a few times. The CDR3 here is CASSAGTDTYEQYF. The CDR3 nucleotides are TGTGCCAGCAGCGCCGGGACGGACACCTACGAGCAGTACTTC. V gene TRBV5-6 combines with J gene TRBJ2-7; either TRBD1 or TRBD2 may supply D (5 bases each). Deletions cut 4 bases from V and 2 bases from J, with 13 bases between. CDR3 length equals 14 residues. CDR1 is SGHDT and CDR2 is YYEEEE in the germline V gene.

CDR3 residues: CASSAGLSDEQFF. CDR3 DNA sequence: TGTGCCAGCAGCGCAGGCCTATCCGATGAGCAGTTCTTC. The rearrangement uses TRBV7-2 and TRBJ2-1; D ambiguous. V lost 5 bases, J lost 8 bases, and 13 bases lay in between. Germline V CDR1 and CDR2: SGHTA, FQGNSA. CDR3 length equals 13 residues. Drawing the rest from reference TRBV7-2 and TRBJ2-1, the complete variable domain is GAGVSQSPSNKVTEKGKDVELRCDPISGHTALYWYRQSLGQGLEFLIYFQGNSAPDKSGLPSDRFSAERTGGSVSTLTIQRTQQEDSAVYLCASSAGLSDEQFFGPGTRLTVL.

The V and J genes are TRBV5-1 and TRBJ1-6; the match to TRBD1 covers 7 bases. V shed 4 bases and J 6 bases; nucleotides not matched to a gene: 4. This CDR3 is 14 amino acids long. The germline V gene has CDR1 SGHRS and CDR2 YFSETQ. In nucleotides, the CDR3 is TGCGCCAGCAGCCCGGGACAGACTAATTCACCCCTCCACTTT. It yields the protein CASSPGQTNSPLHF.

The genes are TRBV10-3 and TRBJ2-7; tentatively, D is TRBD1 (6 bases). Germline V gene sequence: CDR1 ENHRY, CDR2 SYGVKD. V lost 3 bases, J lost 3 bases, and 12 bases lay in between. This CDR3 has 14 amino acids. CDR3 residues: CAISEGGWDYEQYF. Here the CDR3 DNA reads TGTGCCATCAGTGAAGGGGGTTGGGACTACGAGCAGTACTTC.

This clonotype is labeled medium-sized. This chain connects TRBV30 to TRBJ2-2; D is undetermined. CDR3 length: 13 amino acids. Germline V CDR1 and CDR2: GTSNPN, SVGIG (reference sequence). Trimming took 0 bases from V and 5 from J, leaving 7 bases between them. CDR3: CAWSVPRTGELFF. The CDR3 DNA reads TGTGCCTGGAGTGTCCCCCGTACCGGGGAGCTGTTTTTT.

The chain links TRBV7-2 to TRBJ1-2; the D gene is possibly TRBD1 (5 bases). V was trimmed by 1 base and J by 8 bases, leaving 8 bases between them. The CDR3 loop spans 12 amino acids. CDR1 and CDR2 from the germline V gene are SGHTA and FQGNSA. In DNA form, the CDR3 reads TGTGCCAGCAGCTTAGGCGGGGGAGGCTACACCTTC. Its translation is CASSLGGGGYTF.

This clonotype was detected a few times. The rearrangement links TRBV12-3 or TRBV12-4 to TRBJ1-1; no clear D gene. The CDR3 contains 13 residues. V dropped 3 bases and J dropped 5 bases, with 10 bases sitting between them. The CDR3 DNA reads TGTGCCAGCAGTTTGGGCGGTAGGACTGAAGCTTTCTTT. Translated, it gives CASSLGGRTEAFF.